This TCR beta chain was sequenced during a study of CXCR3-negative and CXCR3-positive naive CD8 T cells. Study conclusions and caveats: Both naive subsets showed comparably high diversity, and memory CD8+ cells showed much lower diversity.

Note on this clonotype: The antigen is undetermined.

With UMI labels, 5' RACE was used to prepare the TRB cDNA libraries. Following a re-call of the 5' RACE reads, TCRdb has one entry per CDR3 protein and lacks DNA. The data include around 96,000 distinct CDR3 sequences; the top ten clones carry around 1.5%. CDR3 length: 16 residues. Per germline, CDR1 SGHTA and CDR2 FQGTGA. This TCR was sampled from a human donor in good health. Some clones in this sample may be carry-over from other donors' samples. The chain is built from TRBV7-3 and TRBJ2-2; the TRBD2 assignment by TCRdb is unverifiable without DNA. Specimen: naive CXCR3- CD8+ T cells from blood. As to subset: CD45RO-CCR7+CD27+CD95- naive CD8+ T cells lacking CXCR3 (TNR3-). CDR3 in amino acids: CASSLMAGMTTGELFF.